This TCR beta chain is from a study of T cell responses to AZD1222 COVID-19 vaccine. Study outcomes and limitations: Baseline serostatus was positive in only a handful of AZD1222 recipients. After the peak T cell response, and only then, were repertoires sampled.

About this clone itself: Antigen unknown.

Clones were sequenced by immunoSEQ multiplex PCR, and TCRdb holds only the in-frame ones, with some missing. The sample contains roughly 180,000 clones, roughly 87% of which appear only once. This receptor was obtained from an adult in good health. The sequenced sample was peripheral blood, obtained on day 0 of AZD1222 vaccination.

DNA for the CDR3: TGTGCCAGCAGTCCAGGGGGCGCAGGTTCAAATGAGCAGTTCTTC. It specifies CASSPGGAGSNEQFF. The chain has TRBV6-2 or TRBV6-3 and TRBJ2-1; 8 bases match TRBD1. The junction had 10 bases not matched to a gene; V was cut back by 5 bases and J by 7 bases. Per the germline V gene, CDR1 is MNHEY and CDR2 is SVGEGT. The CDR3 has 15 amino acids.